This T cell receptor (beta chain) was profiled in a study of blood T cell repertoires in COVID-19. J was trimmed by 2 bases and V by 6 bases; bases with no gene match: 7. This CDR3 has 14 amino acids. Germline CDR1 and CDR2: SGDLS and YYNGEE. Methods used by the authors: Reference gene primers were amplified, and this amplification served to estimate nucleated cell counts. Some clones are missing from TCRdb's copy, which holds only in-frame ones; the method was immunoSEQ multiplex PCR. The DNA was the basis for D and trimming; V, J and clone size are from that table. The sample lists roughly 230,000 clones; 65% to 85% were seen once.

This TCR was recovered from a man aged 35 to 55 with acute or convalescent COVID-19. This chain uses TRBV9 with TRBJ1-1, with 7 bases lining up with TRBD1. What was sequenced was peripheral blood. The CDR3 DNA reads as TGTGCCAGCAAACCCGGGACAGATAACACTGAAGCTTTCTTT. This sequence encodes CASKPGTDNTEAFF. Filled out from reference TRBV9 and TRBJ1-1, the complete variable domain reads DSGVTQTPKHLITATGQRVTLRCSPRSGDLSVYWYQQSLDQGLQFLIQYYNGEERAKGNILERFSAQQFPDLHSELNLSSLELGDSALYFCASKPGTDNTEAFFGQGTRLTVV.